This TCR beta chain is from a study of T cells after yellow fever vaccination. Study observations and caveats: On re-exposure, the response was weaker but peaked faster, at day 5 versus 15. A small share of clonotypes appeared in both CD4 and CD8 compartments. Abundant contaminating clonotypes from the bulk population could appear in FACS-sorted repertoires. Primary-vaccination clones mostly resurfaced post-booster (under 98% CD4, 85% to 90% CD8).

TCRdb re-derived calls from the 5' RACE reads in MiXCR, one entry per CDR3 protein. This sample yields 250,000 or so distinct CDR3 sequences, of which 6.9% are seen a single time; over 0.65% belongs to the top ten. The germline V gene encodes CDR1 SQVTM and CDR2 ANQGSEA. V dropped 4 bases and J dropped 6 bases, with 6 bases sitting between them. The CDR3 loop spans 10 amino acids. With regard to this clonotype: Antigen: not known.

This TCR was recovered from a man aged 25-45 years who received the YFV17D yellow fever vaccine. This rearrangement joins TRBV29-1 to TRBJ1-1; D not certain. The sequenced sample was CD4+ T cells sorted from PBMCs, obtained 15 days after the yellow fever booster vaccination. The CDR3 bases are TGCAGCGTTGTAGTCTCTGAAGCTTTCTTT. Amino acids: CSVVVSEAFF.